This is a list of T cell receptor beta chains from one sample in a study of graft-versus-host responses after intestinal transplantation. TCRdb keeps only in-frame clones here, not all; method: immunoSEQ multiplex PCR. The sample has tens of thousands of clones, less than 95% seen once. No antigen has been assigned to these receptors. The specimen comprised unstimulated CD4+ T cells sorted from spleen or lymph node cells, sampled before transplant. Receptor source: a human donor who was the organ donor for an intestinal transplant. The CDR3 runs from the conserved cysteine through the conserved F or W. The D gene is left open where the match is weak. A row's size may be missing; if present it is once, few, many or a size class.

d_gene | j_gene | v_gene | abundance | CDR3nt | CDR3aa
. | TRBJ2-5 | TRBV14 | once | TGTGCCAGCAGCCAAACTAGCTACCAAGAGACCCAGTACTTC | CASSQTSYQETQYF
. | TRBJ2-7 | TRBV18 | . | TGTGCCAGCTCTTCGCGCCCTGCGGGACCCTACGAGCAGTACTTC | CASSSRPAGPYEQYF
. | TRBJ2-5 | TRBV4-2 | . | TGTGCCAGCAGCCAAGGTCCCGTCGAGGAGACCCAGTACTTC | CASSQGPVEETQYF
. | TRBJ2-1 | TRBV7-2 | . | TGTGCCAGCAGCTTAGTCGGTAGGGTCTCCTACAATGAGCAGTTCTTC | CASSLVGRVSYNEQFF
. | TRBJ1-6 | TRBV4-1 | . | TGCGCCAGCAGCCAAGAAGGCAGGGATTATAATTCACCCCTCCACTTT | CASSQEGRDYNSPLHF
TRBD1 | TRBJ2-6 | TRBV29-1 | . | TGCAGCGTTGAGGGGGGACAGGGGTCCTCTGGGGCCAACGTCCTGACTTTC | CSVEGGQGSSGANVLTF
TRBD1 | TRBJ2-1 | TRBV6-1 | . | TGTGCCAGCAGCGACAGGGATTTCTACAATGAGCAGTTCTTC | CASSDRDFYNEQFF
. | TRBJ1-1 | TRBV27 | once | TGTGCCAGCAGTTTTTCACGGGCTAACACTGAAGCTTTCTTT | CASSFSRANTEAFF
TRBD1 | TRBJ1-6 | TRBV5-3 | . | TGTGCCAGAAGCGACCGGGACAGGGGCCAGAAAACCTATAATTCACCCCTCCACTTT | CARSDRDRGQKTYNSPLHF
. | TRBJ1-1 | TRBV6-5 | . | TGTGCCAGCAGTCTGGCATGGGGGAACACTGAAGCTTTCTTT | CASSLAWGNTEAFF
. | TRBJ1-2 | TRBV27 | . | TGTGCCAGCAGTTTTTCACCGCCTGGGTATGGCTACACCTTC | CASSFSPPGYGYTF
. | TRBJ2-1 | TRBV5-1 | few | TGCGCCAGCAGCTTACAGGGAAGATTATCCGGTGAGCAGTTCTTC | CASSLQGRLSGEQFF
. | TRBJ2-3 | TRBV18 | . | TGTGCCAGCTCACCATTTTCTGACGGGAGCACAGATACGCAGTATTTT | CASSPFSDGSTDTQYF
TRBD1 | TRBJ1-1 | TRBV7-9 | . | TGTGCCAGCAGCATATCAGGGGGTGAGAACACTGAAGCTTTCTTT | CASSISGGENTEAFF
TRBD1 | TRBJ2-1 | TRBV15 | . | TGTGCCACCAGCAGAAGACAGGGAAATTCCTACAATGAGCAGTTCTTC | CATSRRQGNSYNEQFF
. | TRBJ2-1 | TRBV27 | . | TGTGCCAGCAGTTTTTACAGGGACTACGGCAATGAGCAGTTCTTC | CASSFYRDYGNEQFF
TRBD1 | TRBJ1-1 | TRBV6-5 | . | TGTGCCAGCAGTTACGACAGGGGTAACACTGAAGCTTTCTTT | CASSYDRGNTEAFF
. | TRBJ1-1 | TRBV7-9 | . | TGTGCCAGCAGCTCAGTAACAGTGAACACTGAAGCTTTCTTT | CASSSVTVNTEAFF
. | TRBJ1-3 | TRBV10-3 | . | TGTGCCATCACCGACGGGGGGGGAGGAAACACCATATATTTT | CAITDGGGGNTIYF
TRBD1 | TRBJ2-7 | TRBV5-6 | . | TGTGCTAGCAACCCGCCGACAGGGGGTTCCTACGAGCAGTACTTC | CASNPPTGGSYEQYF
. | TRBJ1-6 | TRBV6-6 | few | TGTGCCAGCAGTTACGGGAGGGGGTCGGATTCACCCCTCCACTTT | CASSYGRGSDSPLHF
. | TRBJ2-2 | TRBV11-3 | once | TGTGCCAGCAGGGGCTTAGGAGGGGTAGTCGGGGAGCTGTTTTTT | CASRGLGGVVGELFF
TRBD1 | TRBJ2-7 | TRBV28 | . | TGTGCCAGCAGTTATACCGGGACAGGGTCCTACGAGCAGTACTTC | CASSYTGTGSYEQYF
. | TRBJ1-1 | TRBV19 | . | TGTGCCAGTAGTATAGACCCACAAGGATTGGGCACTGAAGCTTTCTTT | CASSIDPQGLGTEAFF
TRBD1 | TRBJ1-1 | TRBV5-8 | . | TGTGCCAGCAGCTTGGAGGGGGCAGGCACTGAAGCTTTCTTT | CASSLEGAGTEAFF
. | TRBJ2-7 | TRBV4-1 | . | TGCGCCAGCAGCCTCATGATGGACACCGGGAACGGACATTCCTACGAGCAGTACTTC | CASSLMMDTGNGHSYEQYF
TRBD2 | TRBJ2-3 | TRBV2 | . | TGTGCCAGCAGTCCTCTGGGAATAGCGGGGGGCACAGATACGCAGTATTTT | CASSPLGIAGGTDTQYF
TRBD1 | TRBJ2-2 | TRBV7-7 | . | TGTGCTAGCAGCAGGACAGGGATCAGCACCGGGGAGCTGTTTTTT | CASSRTGISTGELFF
. | TRBJ2-3 | TRBV9 | once | TGTGCCAGCAGCGACCTCCACCTGGGCAGGGGCCCAGATACGCAGTATTTT | CASSDLHLGRGPDTQYF
. | TRBJ2-2 | TRBV4-3 | . | TGCGCCAGCACCCTCCGGCGCTTTCGCCAGGCGCAAGCCGGGGAGCTGTTTTTT | CASTLRRFRQAQAGELFF
. | TRBJ1-2 | TRBV29-1 | . | TGCAGCGTCCACGGGGCTGATGGCTACACCTTC | CSVHGADGYTF
. | TRBJ2-3 | TRBV10-3 | once | TGTGCCATCAGTGATGCCCGGGAGACCCGCGGAGATACGCAGTATTTT | CAISDARETRGDTQYF
TRBD1 | TRBJ1-5 | TRBV19 | . | TGTGCCAGTAGCGCCCGGGACAGGTTTTCCCCTTTTCATACCCAGCCCCAGCATTTT | CASSARDRFSPFHTQPQHF
. | TRBJ1-2 | TRBV30 | . | TGTGCCTGGAGTGTAGGGGACCCGGATCCTATGGATGGCTACACCTTC | CAWSVGDPDPMDGYTF
TRBD1 | TRBJ1-1 | TRBV27 | . | TGTGCCTGTAGACGGGCAGGGGGCGGAAACACTGAAGCTTTCTTT | CACRRAGGGNTEAFF
. | TRBJ1-5 | TRBV5-1 | once | TGCGCCAGCAGCTTGAAAAGCAATCAGCCCCAGCATTTT | CASSLKSNQPQHF
. | TRBJ2-1 | TRBV7-7 | . | TGTGCTAGCAGCTTAGGGTCGATCGGGAGTAATGAGCAGTTCTTC | CASSLGSIGSNEQFF
. | TRBJ1-2 | TRBV5-4 | . | TGTGCCAGCAGCTTGAGGGACGACTATGGCTACACCTTC | CASSLRDDYGYTF
TRBD1 | TRBJ1-6 | TRBV4-1 | . | TGCGCCAGCAGCCAAGAAAGTTACCCGGGACAGGGAAATTCACCCCTCCACTTT | CASSQESYPGQGNSPLHF
TRBD1 | TRBJ2-6 | TRBV5-1 | . | TGCGCCAGCAGCCTCCGGGACAGTCTACCGGACGTCCTGACTTTC | CASSLRDSLPDVLTF
. | TRBJ1-2 | TRBV6-1 | . | TGTGCCAGCAGTGAAGTCCAGCGGTTGAATGGCTACACCTTC | CASSEVQRLNGYTF
. | TRBJ1-6 | TRBV28 | . | TGTGCCAGCAGTTTAATTACCAGAAATTCACCCCTCCACTTT | CASSLITRNSPLHF
. | TRBJ1-1 | TRBV7-9 | . | TGTGCCAGCAGCCCGGGGAGGCCCACTGAAGCTTTCTTT | CASSPGRPTEAFF
TRBD1 | TRBJ1-6 | TRBV18 | . | TGTGCCAGCTCACCACCGGGACAGGTCTATTCACCCCTCCACTTT | CASSPPGQVYSPLHF
TRBD2 | TRBJ2-1 | TRBV18 | . | TGTGCCAGCTCACCGGGACTAGCGAACAATGAGCAGTTCTTC | CASSPGLANNEQFF
. | TRBJ1-2 | TRBV5-1 | . | TGCGCCAGCAGCTTGGATGGGGTTGAGTATGGCTACACCTTC | CASSLDGVEYGYTF
TRBD1 | TRBJ2-3 | TRBV13 | . | TGTGCCAGCAGCTTAGACAGGGGGCTCACAGATACGCAGTATTTT | CASSLDRGLTDTQYF